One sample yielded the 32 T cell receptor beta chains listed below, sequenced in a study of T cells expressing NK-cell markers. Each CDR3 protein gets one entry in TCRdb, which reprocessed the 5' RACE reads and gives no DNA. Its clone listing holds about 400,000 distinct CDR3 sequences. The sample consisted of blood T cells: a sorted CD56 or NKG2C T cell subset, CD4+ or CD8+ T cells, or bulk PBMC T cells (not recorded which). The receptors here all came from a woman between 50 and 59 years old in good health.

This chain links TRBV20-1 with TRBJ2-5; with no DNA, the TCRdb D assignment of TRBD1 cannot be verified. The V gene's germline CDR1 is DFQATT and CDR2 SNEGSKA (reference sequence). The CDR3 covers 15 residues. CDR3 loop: CSGDTGTGVTETQYF.

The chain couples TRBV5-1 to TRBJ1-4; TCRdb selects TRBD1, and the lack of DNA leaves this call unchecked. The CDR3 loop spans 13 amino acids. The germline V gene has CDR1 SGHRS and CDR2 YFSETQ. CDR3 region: CATSTGTNEKLFF.

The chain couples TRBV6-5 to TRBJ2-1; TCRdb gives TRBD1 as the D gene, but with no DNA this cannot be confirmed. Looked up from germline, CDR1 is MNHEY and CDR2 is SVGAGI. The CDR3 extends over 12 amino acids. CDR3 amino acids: CASIDLQGASFF.

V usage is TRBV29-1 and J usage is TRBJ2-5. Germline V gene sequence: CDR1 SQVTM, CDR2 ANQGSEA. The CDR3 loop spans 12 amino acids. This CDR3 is CSVETHRETQYF.

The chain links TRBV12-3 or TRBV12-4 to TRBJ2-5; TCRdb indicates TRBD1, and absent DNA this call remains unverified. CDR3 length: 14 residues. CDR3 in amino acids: CASTLGTLKETQYF.

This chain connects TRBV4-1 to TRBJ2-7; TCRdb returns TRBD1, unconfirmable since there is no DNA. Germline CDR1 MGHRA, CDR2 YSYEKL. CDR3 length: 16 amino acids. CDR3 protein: CASSQALAGRVYEQYF.

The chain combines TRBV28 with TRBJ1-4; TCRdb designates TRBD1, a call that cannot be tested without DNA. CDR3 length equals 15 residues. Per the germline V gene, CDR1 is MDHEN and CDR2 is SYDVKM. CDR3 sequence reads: CASSLDRVIREKLFF. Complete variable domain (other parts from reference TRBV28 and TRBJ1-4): DVKVTQSSRYLVKRTGEKVFLECVQDMDHENMFWYRQDPGLGLRLIYFSYDVKMKEKGDIPEGYSVSREKKERFSLILESASTNQTSMYLCASSLDRVIREKLFFGSGTQLSVL.

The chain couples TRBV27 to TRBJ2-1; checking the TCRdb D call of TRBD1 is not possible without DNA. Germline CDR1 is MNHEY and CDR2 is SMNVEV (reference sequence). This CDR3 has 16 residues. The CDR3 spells CASRAGSGSSYNEQFF.

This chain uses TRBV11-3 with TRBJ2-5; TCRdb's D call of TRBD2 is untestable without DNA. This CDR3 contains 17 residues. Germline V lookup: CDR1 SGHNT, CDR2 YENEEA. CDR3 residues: CASSSAYRDFGRETQYF.

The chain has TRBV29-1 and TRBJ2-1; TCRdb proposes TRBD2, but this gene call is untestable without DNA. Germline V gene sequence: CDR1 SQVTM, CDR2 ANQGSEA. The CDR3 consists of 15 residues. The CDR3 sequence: CSVESLAGGSNEQFF.

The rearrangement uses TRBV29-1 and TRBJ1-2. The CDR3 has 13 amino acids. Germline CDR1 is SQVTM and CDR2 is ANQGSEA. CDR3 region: CSVGEVGNYGYTF.

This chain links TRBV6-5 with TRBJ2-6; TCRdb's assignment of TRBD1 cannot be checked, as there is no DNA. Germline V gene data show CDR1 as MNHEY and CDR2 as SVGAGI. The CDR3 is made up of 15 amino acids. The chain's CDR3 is CASSPKGAGANVLTF.

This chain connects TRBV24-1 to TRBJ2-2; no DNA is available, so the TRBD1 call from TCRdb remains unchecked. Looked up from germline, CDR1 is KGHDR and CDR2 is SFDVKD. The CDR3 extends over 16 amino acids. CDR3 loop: CATSDWRRQDTGELFF.

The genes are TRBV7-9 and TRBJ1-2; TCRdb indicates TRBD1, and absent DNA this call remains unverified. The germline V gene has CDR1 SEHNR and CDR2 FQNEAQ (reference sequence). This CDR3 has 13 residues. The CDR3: CASRQGSDYGYTF.

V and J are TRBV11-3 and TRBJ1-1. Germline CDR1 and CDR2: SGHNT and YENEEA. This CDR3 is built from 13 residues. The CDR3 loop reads CASSLDVREEAFF.

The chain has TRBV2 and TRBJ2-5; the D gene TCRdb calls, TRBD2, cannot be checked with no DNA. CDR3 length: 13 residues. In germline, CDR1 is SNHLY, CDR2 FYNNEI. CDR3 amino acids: CASMRVAGGPQYF.

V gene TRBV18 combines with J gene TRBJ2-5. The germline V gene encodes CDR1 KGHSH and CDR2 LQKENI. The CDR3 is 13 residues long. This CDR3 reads CASSPPFQETQYF.

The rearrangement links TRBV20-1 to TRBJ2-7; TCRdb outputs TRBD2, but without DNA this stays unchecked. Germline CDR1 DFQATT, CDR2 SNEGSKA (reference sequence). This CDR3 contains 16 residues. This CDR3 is CSARDPAGENLYEQYF.

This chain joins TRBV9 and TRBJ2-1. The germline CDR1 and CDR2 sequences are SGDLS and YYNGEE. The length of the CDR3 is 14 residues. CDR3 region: CASSVVGSYNEQFF.

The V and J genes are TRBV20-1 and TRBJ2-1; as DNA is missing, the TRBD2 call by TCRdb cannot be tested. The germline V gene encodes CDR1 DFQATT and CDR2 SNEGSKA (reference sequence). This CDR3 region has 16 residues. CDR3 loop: CSAFLAGVIRYNEQFF.

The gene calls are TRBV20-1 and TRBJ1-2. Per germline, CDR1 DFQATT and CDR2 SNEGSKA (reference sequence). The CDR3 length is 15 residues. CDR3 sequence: CSASLQGLQFYGYTF.

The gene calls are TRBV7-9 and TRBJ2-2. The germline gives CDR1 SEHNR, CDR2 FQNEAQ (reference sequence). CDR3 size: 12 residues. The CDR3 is CATGRTTGELFF. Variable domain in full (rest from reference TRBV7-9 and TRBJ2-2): DTGVSQNPRHKITKRGQNVTFRCDPISEHNRLYWYRQTLGQGPEFLTYFQNEAQLEKSRLLSDRFSAERPKGSFSTLEIQRTEQGDSAMYLCATGRTTGELFFGEGSRLTVL.

The chain's CDR3 is CASSLVDRVSLRETQYF. The gene calls are TRBV12-3 or TRBV12-4 and TRBJ2-5; the D gene TCRdb calls, TRBD1, cannot be checked with no DNA. The CDR3 spans 17 residues.

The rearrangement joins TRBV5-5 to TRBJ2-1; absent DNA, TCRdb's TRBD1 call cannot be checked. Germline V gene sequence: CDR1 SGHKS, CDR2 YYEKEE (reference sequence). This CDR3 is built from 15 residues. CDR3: CASSYLRGTYNEQFF. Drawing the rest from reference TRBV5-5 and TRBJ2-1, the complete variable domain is DAGVTQSPTHLIKTRGQQVTLRCSPISGHKSVSWYQQVLGQGPQFIFQYYEKEERGRGNFPDRFSARQFPNYSSELNVNALLLGDSALYLCASSYLRGTYNEQFFGPGTRLTVL.

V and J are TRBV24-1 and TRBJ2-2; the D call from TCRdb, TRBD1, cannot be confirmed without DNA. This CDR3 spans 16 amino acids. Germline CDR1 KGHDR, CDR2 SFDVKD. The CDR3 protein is CATSGPGQGYTGELFF.

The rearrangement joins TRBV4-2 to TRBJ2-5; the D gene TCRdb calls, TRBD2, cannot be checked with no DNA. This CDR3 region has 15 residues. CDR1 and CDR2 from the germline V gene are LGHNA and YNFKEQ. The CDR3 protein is CASSQEGQSEETQYF.

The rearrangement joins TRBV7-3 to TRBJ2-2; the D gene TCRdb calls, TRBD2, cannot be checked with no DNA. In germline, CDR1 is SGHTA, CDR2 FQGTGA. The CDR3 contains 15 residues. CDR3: CASSLVEGPAGELFF.

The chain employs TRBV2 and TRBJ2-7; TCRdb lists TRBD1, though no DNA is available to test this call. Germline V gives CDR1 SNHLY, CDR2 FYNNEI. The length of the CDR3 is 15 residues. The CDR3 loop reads CASSEGRDRAYEQYF.

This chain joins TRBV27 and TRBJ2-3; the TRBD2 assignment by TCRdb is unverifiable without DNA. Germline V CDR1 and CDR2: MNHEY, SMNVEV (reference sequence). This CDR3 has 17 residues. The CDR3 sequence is CASSFLGLAGEGDTQYF.

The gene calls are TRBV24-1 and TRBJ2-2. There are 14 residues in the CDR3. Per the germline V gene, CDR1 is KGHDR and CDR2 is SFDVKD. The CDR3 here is CATSDLGYAGELFF.

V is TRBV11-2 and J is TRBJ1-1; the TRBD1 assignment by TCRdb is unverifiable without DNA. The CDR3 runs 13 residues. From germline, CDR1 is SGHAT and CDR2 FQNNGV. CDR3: CASSGHLNTEAFF.

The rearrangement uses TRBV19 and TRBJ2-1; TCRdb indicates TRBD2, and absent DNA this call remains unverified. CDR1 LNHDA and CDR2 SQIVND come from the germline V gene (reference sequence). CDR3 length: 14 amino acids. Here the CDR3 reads CASSNPIGYNEQFF.